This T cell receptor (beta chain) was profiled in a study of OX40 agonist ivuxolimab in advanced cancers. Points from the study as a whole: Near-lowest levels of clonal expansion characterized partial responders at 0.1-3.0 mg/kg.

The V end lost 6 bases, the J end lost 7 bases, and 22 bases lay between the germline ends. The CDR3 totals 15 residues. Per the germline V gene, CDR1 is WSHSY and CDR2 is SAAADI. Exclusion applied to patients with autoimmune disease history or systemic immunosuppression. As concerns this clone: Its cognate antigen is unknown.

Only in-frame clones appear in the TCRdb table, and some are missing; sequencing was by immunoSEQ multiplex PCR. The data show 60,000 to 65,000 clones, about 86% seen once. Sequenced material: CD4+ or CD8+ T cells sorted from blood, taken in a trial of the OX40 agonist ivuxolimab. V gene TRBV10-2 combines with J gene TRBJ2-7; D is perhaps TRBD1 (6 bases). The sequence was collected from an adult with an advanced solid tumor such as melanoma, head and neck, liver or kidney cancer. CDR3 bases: TGCGCCAGCAGGAGGGACAAAACCCCCCCTGGGGAGCAGTACTTC. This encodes CASRRDKTPPGEQYF.